This T cell receptor beta chain was observed in a study of technical replicates of blood from a handful of donors (dated by TCRdb to about 2017). Worth noting for this clone: Its antigen has not been determined. No base quality values were provided; no much bigger clone lies one nucleotide off.

The CDR1 and CDR2 encoded by the germline V gene are MDHEN and SYDVKM. A distance of 11 bases separates the germline ends of V and J, which lose 5 bases and 0 bases respectively. The CDR3 goes from the cysteine to the phenylalanine over 14 residues. The retained sequence is limited to the CDR3, 42 bases, with the frame set at the first base. Library construction relied on the immunoSEQ multiplex PCR assay. Sourced from immuneACCESS, this table was stored by TCRdb with only in-frame sequences that have V and J called. A share of the clones is absent; for the studies checked, an unresolved V gene accounts for under half, and the remainder has no known explanation. For this sample there are under 95,000 clones; roughly 94% appear just once. The biggest ten clones account for 0.25% of the sample.

Sequenced input: T cells isolated from PBMCs. The receptor's source is a human donor in good health. This chain is built from TRBV28 and TRBJ2-7, with a tentative D gene TRBD1 over 6 matching bases. The CDR3 loop reads CASSPRDNSYEQYF. The nucleotide sequence is TGTGCCAGCAGTCCACGGGACAACTCCTACGAGCAGTACTTC.